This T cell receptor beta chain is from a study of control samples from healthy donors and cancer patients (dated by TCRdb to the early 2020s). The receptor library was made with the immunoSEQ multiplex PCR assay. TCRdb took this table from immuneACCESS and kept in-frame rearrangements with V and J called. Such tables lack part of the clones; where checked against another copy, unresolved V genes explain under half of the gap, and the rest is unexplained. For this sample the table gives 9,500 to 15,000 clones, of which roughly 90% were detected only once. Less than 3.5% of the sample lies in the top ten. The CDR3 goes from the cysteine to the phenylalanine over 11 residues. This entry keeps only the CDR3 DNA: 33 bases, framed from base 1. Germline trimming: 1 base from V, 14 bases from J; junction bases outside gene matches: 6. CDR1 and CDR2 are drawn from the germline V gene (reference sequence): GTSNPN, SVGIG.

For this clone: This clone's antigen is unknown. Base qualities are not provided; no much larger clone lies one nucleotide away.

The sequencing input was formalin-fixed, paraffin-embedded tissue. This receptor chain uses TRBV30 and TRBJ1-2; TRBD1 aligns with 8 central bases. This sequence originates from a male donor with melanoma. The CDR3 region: CAWSAGQVGTF. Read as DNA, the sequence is TGTGCCTGGAGTGCGGGACAGGTCGGTACCTTC.